The 27 T cell receptor beta chains below come from one sample, sequenced in a study of cytotoxic CD8 clonotypes in ibrutinib-treated CLL. Produced via immunoSEQ multiplex PCR; TCRdb's table is partial and in-frame only. In the table there are roughly 11,000 clones, about four fifths of which are singletons. The specimen was PBMCs, collected at disease progression, from a patient treated with ibrutinib. The receptors come from a human donor with chronic lymphocytic leukemia.

The chain joins TRBV6-5 to TRBJ2-7; perhaps TRBD1 as D (5 bases). CDR3 size: 14 residues. V dropped 0 bases and J dropped 6 bases, with 12 bases sitting between them. Germline CDR1 reads MNHEY; CDR2 reads SVGAGI. CDR3 sequence (DNA): TGTGCCAGCAGTTACTCGAACAGGAACCGCGAGCAGTACTTC. Protein sequence: CASSYSNRNREQYF.

The chain is built from TRBV10-1 and TRBJ2-7, with D tentatively TRBD2 (6 bases). V was clipped by 4 bases and J by 1 base, with 8 bases between them. The CDR3 is 13 amino acids. Looked up from germline, CDR1 is WNHNN and CDR2 is SYGVQD (reference sequence). The CDR3 sequence is CASSVSGSYEQYF. CDR3 nucleotide sequence: TGCGCCAGCAGTGTTAGCGGATCCTACGAGCAGTACTTC.

V and J are TRBV10-3 and TRBJ2-2; 7 bases line up with TRBD1. V gave up 10 bases and J gave up 6 bases; unmatched junction bases: 11. The CDR3 totals 14 residues. Germline values: CDR1 ENHRY, CDR2 SYGVKD. The CDR3 DNA follows: TGTGCCACCCAGACAGGGAATAGGGCCGGGGAGCTGTTTTTT. Its protein is CATQTGNRAGELFF.

A single count supports this clone. This chain connects TRBV30 to TRBJ1-1; 8 bases line up with TRBD1. The junction had 7 bases not matched to a gene; V was cut back by 4 bases and J by 6 bases. The length of the CDR3 is 13 residues. Germline V lookup: CDR1 GTSNPN, CDR2 SVGIG (reference sequence). The CDR3 loop is CAWTRTGNSEAFF. The CDR3 coding sequence is TGTGCCTGGACCAGGACAGGGAATTCTGAAGCTTTCTTT. Using reference TRBV30 and TRBJ1-1 for the parts outside the CDR3, the full variable domain is SQTIHQWPATLVQPVGSPLSLECTVEGTSNPNLYWYRQAAGRGLQLLFYSVGIGQISSEVPQNLSASRPQDRQFILSSKKLLLSDSGFYLCAWTRTGNSEAFFGQGTRLTVV.

The CDR3 reads CASSTGTGGTDTQYF. CDR3 nucleotide sequence: TGTGCCAGTAGTACCGGGACAGGGGGCACAGATACGCAGTATTTT. The V gene is TRBV19, the J gene TRBJ2-3; 10 nucleotides line up with TRBD1. Germline CDR1 LNHDA, CDR2 SQIVND (reference sequence). The CDR3 length is 15 residues. V was clipped by 4 bases and J by 1 base; unmatched bases: 2.

The CDR3 bases are TGTGCCAGCAGTACACCGGGACTAGCGGGAGGGCTGGGAATTTACGAGCAGTACTTC. The encoded protein is CASSTPGLAGGLGIYEQYF. This chain uses TRBV28 with TRBJ2-7; 16 nucleotides line up with TRBD2. Germline assignment: CDR1 MDHEN and CDR2 SYDVKM. This CDR3 spans 19 amino acids. Germline trimming cut 5 bases from V and 4 bases from J; bases unmatched to any gene: 14.

The chain employs TRBV14 and TRBJ1-1; D is unresolved. CDR1 is SGHDN and CDR2 is FVKESK in the germline V gene. The V gene lost 1 base and the J gene lost 8 bases, with 5 bases spanning the gap. The CDR3 is made up of 11 amino acids. The CDR3 sequence: CASSQGLEAFF. The CDR3 DNA sequence: TGTGCCAGCAGCCAAGGGCTCGAAGCTTTCTTT.

This clone is large. The rearrangement links TRBV11-2 to TRBJ2-1; D might be TRBD2 (6 bases). The V end lost 1 base, the J end lost 0 bases, and 13 bases lay between the germline ends. The CDR3 has 17 amino acids. Germline V gene lookup returns CDR1 SGHAT and CDR2 FQNNGV. CDR3 region: CASSLGAGPSSYNEQFF. CDR3 sequence (DNA): TGTGCCAGCAGCTTAGGGGCGGGGCCGAGCTCCTACAATGAGCAGTTCTTC.

The chain carries TRBV7-3 and TRBJ2-7; 7 bases are shared with TRBD1. V shed 3 bases and J 1 base; nucleotides not matched to a gene: 0. CDR1 and CDR2 from the germline V gene are SGHTA and FQGTGA. The CDR3 sequence is 13 residues long. CDR3 DNA sequence: TGTGCCAGCAGCTTGGACAGGTCCTACGAGCAGTACTTC. Protein product: CASSLDRSYEQYF.

The sample holds a few counts of this clone. The chain is built from TRBV14 and TRBJ2-7, with D possibly being TRBD2 (5 bases). V was shortened by 1 base and J by 3 bases, with 13 bases between the two germline ends. This CDR3 contains 15 residues. Germline V CDR1 and CDR2: SGHDN, FVKESK. CDR3 DNA: TGTGCCAGCAGCCAAGGTCTTTCCGGGATCTACGAGCAGTACTTC. Translating it yields CASSQGLSGIYEQYF.

V is TRBV19 and J is TRBJ1-2; 7 positions agree with TRBD1. CDR1 LNHDA and CDR2 SQIVND come from the germline V gene (reference sequence). This CDR3 contains 15 residues. V shed 3 bases, J shed 3 bases, and the junction held 7 bases outside the gene matches. The CDR3 bases are TGTGCCAGTAGTATCCAGGGGGTGACCTACTATGGCTACACCTTC. Residues: CASSIQGVTYYGYTF.

The chain uses TRBV5-1 and TRBJ2-7; the match to TRBD2 covers 14 bases. Trimming cost V 0 bases and J 0 bases; bases outside gene matches: 8. The CDR3 totals 19 residues. Germline V gene sequence: CDR1 SGHRS, CDR2 YFSETQ. CDR3 protein: CASSLGYGTSGRGSYEQYF. In nucleotides, the CDR3 is TGCGCCAGCAGCTTGGGATACGGGACTAGCGGGAGAGGCTCCTACGAGCAGTACTTC. Combining the CDR3 with reference TRBV5-1 and TRBJ2-7 gives the whole variable domain KAGVTQTPRYLIKTRGQQVTLSCSPISGHRSVSWYQQTPGQGLQFLFEYFSETQRNKGNFPGRFSGRQFSNSRSEMNVSTLELGDSALYLCASSLGYGTSGRGSYEQYFGPGTRLTVT.

V usage is TRBV6-5 and J usage is TRBJ1-2; 12 bases are shared with TRBD1. Trimming cost V 6 bases and J 7 bases; bases outside gene matches: 9. The CDR3 consists of 15 residues. Germline CDR1 reads MNHEY; CDR2 reads SVGAGI. CDR3 sequence: CASRRDRGPSRGYTF. In DNA form, the CDR3 reads TGTGCCAGCAGGCGGGACAGGGGGCCCAGCCGTGGCTACACCTTC.

This clone was observed a handful of times. V gene TRBV2 combines with J gene TRBJ1-2; D is ambiguous. V lost 5 bases to trimming and J lost 7 bases, with 17 bases between them. Germline CDR1 is SNHLY and CDR2 is FYNNEI. CDR3 length: 14 amino acids. The CDR3 DNA reads TGTGCCAGCAGTAAAACAGCACGGGTCGGTGGCTACACCTTC. Protein product: CASSKTARVGGYTF.

This chain's CDR3 is CASSRTGSNTEAFF. The CDR3 nucleotides are TGTGCCAGCAGTCGGACCGGTTCAAACACTGAAGCTTTCTTT. This chain connects TRBV28 to TRBJ1-1; D is uncertain. CDR1 is MDHEN, CDR2 SYDVKM, per germline. CDR3 length equals 14 residues. Trimming shortened V by 5 bases and J by 2 bases, and 12 bases separated the two germline ends.

This rearrangement joins TRBV18 to TRBJ2-1, with a possible D match to TRBD2 (5 bases). The germline V gene has CDR1 KGHSH and CDR2 LQKENI. The ends were cut back, 6 bases at V and 0 bases at J, with 12 bases in the middle. The CDR3 spans 15 residues. CDR3 in amino acids: CASSPDLSSYNEQFF. CDR3 in DNA: TGTGCCAGCTCGCCGGACTTGAGCTCCTACAATGAGCAGTTCTTC.

This chain connects TRBV2 to TRBJ2-3; TRBD2 matches 11 bases. Germline-derived CDR1 and CDR2 are SNHLY and FYNNEI. After removal of 2 bases from V and 1 base from J, the junction contained 2 bases not matched to a gene. The CDR3 totals 16 residues. CDR3 amino acids: CASSELAGGGTDTQYF. For the CDR3, the DNA is TGTGCCAGCAGTGAACTAGCGGGAGGCGGCACAGATACGCAGTATTTT.

J is TRBJ1-4 and V is TRBV7-2; D gene ambiguous. Germline V CDR1 and CDR2: SGHTA, FQGNSA. The CDR3 covers 14 residues. The V end was cut by 2 bases, the J end by 3 bases, with 7 bases between. The CDR3 nucleotides are TGTGCCAGCAGCTTAAACGGGCCTAATGAAAAACTGTTTTTT. It yields the protein CASSLNGPNEKLFF.

This chain connects TRBV5-4 to TRBJ2-3; 7 bases agree with TRBD2. Trimming at V came to 4 bases and at J to 5 bases, leaving 22 bases not matched to a gene. Germline lookup yields CDR1 SGHNT and CDR2 YYREEE (reference sequence). The CDR3 covers 19 residues. The chain's CDR3 is CASSLVWGSGQREGDTQYF. CDR3 bases: TGTGCCAGCAGCCTGGTCTGGGGTAGCGGGCAAAGGGAGGGAGATACGCAGTATTTT.

This clone was seen only a few times. The chain uses TRBV6-7 and TRBJ1-5; perhaps TRBD1 as D (6 bases). TRBV6-7 is labeled an ORF, and its function is uncertain. The V gene lost 0 bases and the J gene lost 2 bases, with 14 bases spanning the gap. CDR3 size: 17 residues. This CDR3 reads CASSYSSLQGGNQPQHF. CDR3 nucleotide sequence: TGTGCCAGCAGTTACTCGAGCCTACAGGGAGGCAATCAGCCCCAGCATTTT.

Here the CDR3 reads CATGGGETEAFF. The CDR3 coding sequence is TGTGCCACCGGGGGTGGGGAAACTGAAGCTTTCTTT. The gene calls are TRBV15 and TRBJ1-1, with D possibly being TRBD1 (5 bases). Trimming took 8 bases from V and 5 from J, leaving 12 bases between them. CDR3 length: 12 residues. Germline assignment: CDR1 LNHNV and CDR2 YYDKDF (reference sequence).

The CDR3 loop is CASSLDGTQYF. The CDR3 DNA reads TGTGCCAGCAGCTTAGATGGGACGCAGTATTTT. The chain links TRBV7-9 to TRBJ2-3; D unresolved. V was cut by 1 base and J by 9 bases, with 5 bases left in between. This CDR3 is built from 11 residues. Germline CDR1 SEHNR, CDR2 FQNEAQ (reference sequence).

V and J are TRBV4-2 and TRBJ1-4; D perhaps matches TRBD1 (5 bases). The CDR3 is 15 amino acids. Deletions cut 0 bases from V and 5 bases from J, with 10 bases between. Germline CDR1 LGHNA, CDR2 YNFKEQ. CDR3 coding DNA: TGTGCCAGCAGCCAAGATGGACATGGGAATGAAAAACTGTTTTTT. This gives the protein CASSQDGHGNEKLFF.

In its sample, this clone was seen once. J is TRBJ2-2 and V is TRBV5-6; 7 bases are shared with TRBD2. V lost 5 bases, J lost 10 bases, and 14 bases stayed unmatched. This CDR3 has 15 residues. Germline CDR1 SGHDT, CDR2 YYEEEE. The CDR3 region has the DNA TGTGCCAGCAGTTACCAGCATGCGGGAGATGAGGAGCTGTTTTTT. It is translated as CASSYQHAGDEELFF.

This clone was seen a few times. With only one base between it and a far larger clone, this is likely a read error. The chain has TRBV28 and TRBJ2-7, with D possibly TRBD2 on 6 matching bases. Germline V CDR1 and CDR2: MDHEN, SYDVKM. Trimming cost V 1 base and J 5 bases, with 15 bases left between them. The CDR3 has 15 residues. The CDR3 region has the DNA TGTGCCAGCAGTTTATTTTCGGGGGTTGAGGACGAGCAGTACTTC. Translated, it gives CASSLFSGVEDEQYF.

The chain combines TRBV10-2 with TRBJ2-5, with TRBD2 matching 11 bases. V lost 5 bases and J lost 1; bases outside the gene matches: 6. This CDR3 spans 16 amino acids. Germline lookup yields CDR1 WSHSY and CDR2 SAAADI. CDR3 sequence: CASSMMGTSGQETQYF. The CDR3 DNA sequence: TGCGCCAGCAGTATGATGGGGACTAGCGGCCAAGAGACCCAGTACTTC.

The chain joins TRBV5-1 to TRBJ2-6; D is unresolved. This CDR3 is built from 16 residues. Trimming shortened V by 0 bases and J by 1 base, and 8 bases separated the two germline ends. CDR1 and CDR2 (germline): SGHRS, YFSETQ. The CDR3 loop is CASSLEVRSGANVLTF. CDR3 nucleotide sequence: TGCGCCAGCAGCTTGGAGGTGCGTTCTGGGGCCAACGTCCTGACTTTC.